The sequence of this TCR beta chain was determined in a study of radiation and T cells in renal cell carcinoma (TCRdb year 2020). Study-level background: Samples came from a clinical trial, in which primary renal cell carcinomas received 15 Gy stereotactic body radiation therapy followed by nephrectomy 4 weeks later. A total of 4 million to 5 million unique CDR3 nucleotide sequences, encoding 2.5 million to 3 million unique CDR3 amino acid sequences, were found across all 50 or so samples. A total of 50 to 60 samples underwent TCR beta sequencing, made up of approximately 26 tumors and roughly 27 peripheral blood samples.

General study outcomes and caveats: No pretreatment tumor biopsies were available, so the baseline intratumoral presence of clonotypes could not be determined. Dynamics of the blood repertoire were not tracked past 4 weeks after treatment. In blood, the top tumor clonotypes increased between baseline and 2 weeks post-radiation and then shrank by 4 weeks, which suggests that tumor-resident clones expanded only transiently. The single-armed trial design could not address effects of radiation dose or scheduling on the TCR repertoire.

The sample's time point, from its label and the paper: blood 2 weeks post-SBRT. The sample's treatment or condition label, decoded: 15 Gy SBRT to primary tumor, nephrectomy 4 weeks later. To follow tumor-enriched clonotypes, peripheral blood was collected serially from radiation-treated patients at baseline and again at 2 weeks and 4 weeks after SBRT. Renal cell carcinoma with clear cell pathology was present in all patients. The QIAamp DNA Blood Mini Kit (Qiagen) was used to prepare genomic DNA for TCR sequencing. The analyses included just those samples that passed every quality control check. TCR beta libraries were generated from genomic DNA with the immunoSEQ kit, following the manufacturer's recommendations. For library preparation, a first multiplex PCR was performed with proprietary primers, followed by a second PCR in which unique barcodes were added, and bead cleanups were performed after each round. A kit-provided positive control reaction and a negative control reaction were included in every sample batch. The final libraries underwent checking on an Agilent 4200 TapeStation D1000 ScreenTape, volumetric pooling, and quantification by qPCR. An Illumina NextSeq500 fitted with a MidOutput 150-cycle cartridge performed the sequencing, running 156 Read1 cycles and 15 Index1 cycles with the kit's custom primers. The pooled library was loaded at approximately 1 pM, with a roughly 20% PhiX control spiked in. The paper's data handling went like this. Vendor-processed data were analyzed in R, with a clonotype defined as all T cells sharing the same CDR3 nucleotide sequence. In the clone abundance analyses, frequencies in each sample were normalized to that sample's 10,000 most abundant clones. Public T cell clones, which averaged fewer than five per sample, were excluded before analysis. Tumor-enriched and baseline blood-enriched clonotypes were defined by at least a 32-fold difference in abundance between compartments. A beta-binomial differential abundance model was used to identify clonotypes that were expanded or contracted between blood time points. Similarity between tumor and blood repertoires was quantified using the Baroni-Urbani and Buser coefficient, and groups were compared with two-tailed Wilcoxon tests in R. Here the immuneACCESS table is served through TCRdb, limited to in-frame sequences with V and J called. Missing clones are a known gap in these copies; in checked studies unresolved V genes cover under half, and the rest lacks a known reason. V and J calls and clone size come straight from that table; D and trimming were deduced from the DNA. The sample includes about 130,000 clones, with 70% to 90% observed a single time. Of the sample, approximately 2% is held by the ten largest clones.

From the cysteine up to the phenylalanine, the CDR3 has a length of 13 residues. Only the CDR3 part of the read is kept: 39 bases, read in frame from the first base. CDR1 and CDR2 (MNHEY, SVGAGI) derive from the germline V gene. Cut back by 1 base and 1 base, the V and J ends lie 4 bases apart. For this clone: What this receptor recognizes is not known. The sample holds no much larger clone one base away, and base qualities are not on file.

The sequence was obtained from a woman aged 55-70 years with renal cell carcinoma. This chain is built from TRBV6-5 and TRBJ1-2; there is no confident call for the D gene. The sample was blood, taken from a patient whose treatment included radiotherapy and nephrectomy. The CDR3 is CASSYYINYGYTF. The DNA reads TGTGCCAGCAGTTACTACATTAACTATGGCTACACCTTC.